The 27 T cell receptor beta chains in this list originate from one sample, sequenced in a study of blood T cell repertoires in COVID-19. Some clones are missing from TCRdb's copy, which holds only in-frame ones; the method was immunoSEQ multiplex PCR. Here the sample spans about 12,000 clones, around 70% being singletons. What was sequenced was peripheral blood. Source of these receptors: a man in his 60s with COVID-19, enrolled during active disease.

This chain links TRBV19 with TRBJ1-2, with D possibly being TRBD1 (5 bases). Germline lookup yields CDR1 LNHDA and CDR2 SQIVND (reference sequence). This CDR3 comprises 14 residues. V was pared by 5 bases and J by 8 bases, with 18 bases between. The CDR3, as DNA: TGTGCCAGTAGTGTCCTCATGTGGGGCCGGGGCTACACCTTC. As protein: CASSVLMWGRGYTF.

This rearrangement joins TRBV7-3 to TRBJ2-3, with D tentatively TRBD1 (5 bases). The CDR3 extends over 18 amino acids. Germline lookup yields CDR1 SGHTA and CDR2 FQGTGA. V lost 1 base and J lost 2, with 19 bases in between. The CDR3 nucleotides read TGTGCCAGCAGCTTAAAAGTTCAGGGTGGGGCAAACACAGATACGCAGTATTTT. Translating gives CASSLKVQGGANTDTQYF.

V usage is TRBV18 and J usage is TRBJ2-1; D may be TRBD2 (5 bases). V gave up 2 bases and J gave up 5 bases, with 13 bases separating them. CDR3 length: 15 residues. Germline V gene sequence: CDR1 KGHSH, CDR2 LQKENI. Written as DNA, the CDR3 is TGTGCCAGCTCACCAGTAGCCCGAGGGAACAATGAGCAGTTCTTC. Its protein is CASSPVARGNNEQFF.

The chain couples TRBV28 to TRBJ2-7; 9 nucleotides match TRBD1. V lost 7 bases to trimming and J lost 5 bases; unmatched junction nucleotides: 6. Germline loops: CDR1 MDHEN, CDR2 SYDVKM. This CDR3 is 13 amino acids long. The CDR3 coding sequence is TGTGCCAGCACCCCGGGACAGGGAAACGAGCAGTACTTC. Encoded protein: CASTPGQGNEQYF.

This clone showed up just a few times. The rearrangement joins TRBV5-1 to TRBJ2-3; the match to TRBD1 covers 10 bases. Unmatched junction bases numbered 5, after V lost 7 bases and J lost 3 bases. The CDR3 loop spans 14 amino acids. The germline V gene encodes CDR1 SGHRS and CDR2 YFSETQ. In DNA form, the CDR3 reads TGCGCCAGCGGAGACAGGGGGCAGACAGATACGCAGTATTTT. It specifies CASGDRGQTDTQYF.

This clone is classed as medium-sized (0.01 to 0.1%). The chain employs TRBV9 and TRBJ2-5, with TRBD2 identical over 11 bases. Unmatched junction bases numbered 6, after V lost 0 bases and J lost 5 bases. CDR1 and CDR2 from the germline V gene are SGDLS and YYNGEE. The CDR3 is 16 amino acids. The CDR3 DNA follows: TGTGCCAGCAGCGTAGGTGTAGCGGGAGGGGTCGAGACCCAGTACTTC. This encodes CASSVGVAGGVETQYF.

By share, this clone ranks as medium-sized. The chain uses TRBV18 and TRBJ1-4, with D unresolved. This CDR3 is 15 amino acids long. V dropped 0 bases and J dropped 5 bases, with 10 bases sitting between them. Germline lookup yields CDR1 KGHSH and CDR2 LQKENI. The DNA of the CDR3 is TGTGCCAGCTCACCACCACTCCTGCGGAATGAAAAACTGTTTTTT. This sequence encodes CASSPPLLRNEKLFF.

A few counts support this clone. The chain employs TRBV9 and TRBJ2-1; D is unresolved. Trimming stripped 0 bases from V and 2 bases from J, with 6 bases between. CDR3 length equals 14 residues. The germline V gene encodes CDR1 SGDLS and CDR2 YYNGEE. In DNA form, the CDR3 reads TGTGCCAGCAGCGTAGAACTCACCTACAATGAGCAGTTCTTC. Its protein is CASSVELTYNEQFF.

The genes are TRBV7-6 and TRBJ2-7; 10 nucleotides line up with TRBD2. Germline V CDR1 and CDR2: SGHVS, FNYEAQ. With V trimmed by 0 bases and J by 2 bases, 4 bases remained unmatched. The CDR3 is made up of 16 amino acids. Written as DNA, the CDR3 is TGTGCCAGCAGCTTAGCGAGCGGGGGGGCCCCCTACGAGCAGTACTTC. Translating it yields CASSLASGGAPYEQYF.

The chain couples TRBV7-2 to TRBJ1-1; 7 positions match TRBD1. V gave up 6 bases and J gave up 1 base; unmatched junction bases: 2. CDR1 is SGHTA, CDR2 FQGNSA, per germline. The CDR3 runs to 13 residues. This chain's CDR3 is CASRWTGNTEAFF. CDR3 DNA sequence: TGTGCCAGCAGATGGACAGGGAACACTGAAGCTTTCTTT.

The chain couples TRBV5-1 to TRBJ2-2, with TRBD2 identical over 8 bases. This CDR3 has 15 residues. The trim removed 4 bases at V and 3 bases at J, leaving 5 bases unmatched. Germline CDR1 SGHRS, CDR2 YFSETQ. The CDR3 bases are TGCGCCAGCAGCCTGGGACTAGTGGACACCGGGGAGCTGTTTTTT. It codes for CASSLGLVDTGELFF.

V is TRBV3-1 (or the pseudogene TRBV3-2) and J is TRBJ2-2; perhaps TRBD1 as D (5 bases). The ends were cut back, 9 bases at V and 0 bases at J, with 11 bases in the middle. This CDR3 spans 14 amino acids. Looked up from germline, CDR1 is LGHDT and CDR2 is YNNKEL (reference sequence). CDR3 coding DNA: TGTGCCAGTGTCCAGGGTCCGAACACCGGGGAGCTGTTTTTT. Translating gives CASVQGPNTGELFF.

The chain has TRBV18 and TRBJ2-2, with 10 positions matching TRBD2. The CDR3 extends over 16 amino acids. J lost 1 base, V lost 5 bases, and 4 bases had no gene match. From germline, CDR1 is KGHSH and CDR2 LQKENI. For the CDR3, the DNA is TGTGCCAGCTCATCTAGCGGGAGTTGGAACACCGGGGAGCTGTTTTTT. It yields the protein CASSSSGSWNTGELFF.

V and J are TRBV7-2 and TRBJ2-1; D possibly corresponds to TRBD1 (5 bases). CDR1 is SGHTA, CDR2 FQGNSA, per germline. The CDR3 has 15 amino acids. V lost 3 bases to trimming and J lost 0 bases, with 9 bases between them. The CDR3 DNA is TGTGCCAGCAGCTTCCAGGACAACTCCTACAATGAGCAGTTCTTC. Translated: CASSFQDNSYNEQFF.

The chain combines TRBV28 with TRBJ2-2; 11 bases agree with TRBD2. CDR3 size: 20 residues. Germline-derived CDR1 and CDR2 are MDHEN and SYDVKM. V shed 4 bases, J shed 4 bases, and the junction held 17 bases outside the gene matches. As DNA, the CDR3 is TGTGCCAGCAGTTCGCCCTCCCCTGGGCTAGCGGGGGGCGTCACCGGGGAGCTGTTTTTT. Amino acid sequence: CASSSPSPGLAGGVTGELFF.

The genes are TRBV27 and TRBJ2-2; 9 bases are shared with TRBD2. The CDR3 is made up of 14 amino acids. V dropped 6 bases and J dropped 6; count of bases not matched to a gene: 5. The germline gives CDR1 MNHEY, CDR2 SMNVEV (reference sequence). The CDR3 region has the DNA TGTGCCAGCAGGGCTAGCGGGACGGCCGGGGAGCTGTTTTTT. This translates into CASRASGTAGELFF.

V is TRBV7-6 and J is TRBJ2-2; 8 bases are shared with TRBD2. The CDR3 has 17 amino acids. Germline V gives CDR1 SGHVS, CDR2 FNYEAQ. Trimming took 1 base from V and 4 from J; bases not matched to a gene: 8. The CDR3 region has the DNA TGTGCCAGCAGCTTAGTAGCCGGGGCGGGGGGCACCGGGGAGCTGTTTTTT. Its protein is CASSLVAGAGGTGELFF.

This rearrangement joins TRBV6-6 to TRBJ1-6; the match to TRBD1 covers 7 bases. The CDR3 covers 14 residues. Unmatched junction bases numbered 6, after V lost 6 bases and J lost 7 bases. From germline, CDR1 is MNHNY and CDR2 SVGAGI (reference sequence). CDR3 in amino acids: CASSSRDRNSPLHF. The DNA of the CDR3 is TGTGCCAGCAGCTCCCGGGACAGAAATTCACCCCTCCACTTT.

This chain links TRBV7-3 with TRBJ1-1, with D possibly matching TRBD1 (6 bases). Germline V CDR1 and CDR2: SGHTA, FQGTGA. The CDR3 is 13 residues long. V lost 5 bases to trimming and J lost 7 bases, with 14 bases between them. CDR3 loop: CASSPGGADEAFF. CDR3 coding DNA: TGTGCCAGCAGCCCGGGGGGGGCGGATGAAGCTTTCTTT.

CDR3 region: CASSERGQIAKNIQYF. In DNA, the CDR3 is TGTGCCAGCAGTGAAAGAGGACAAATAGCCAAAAACATTCAGTACTTC. The chain combines TRBV6-1 with TRBJ2-4; tentatively, D is TRBD1 (5 bases). Between the trimmed V and J ends, which lost 2 bases and 0 bases, there was a span of 11 bases. CDR1 is MNHNS, CDR2 SASEGT, per germline. The CDR3 loop spans 16 amino acids.

This clone was seen only a few times. The rearrangement uses TRBV27 and TRBJ1-1, with D possibly matching TRBD1 (6 bases). The CDR3 consists of 14 residues. The V and J ends lost 2 bases and 1 base respectively, with 8 bases between them. CDR1 MNHEY and CDR2 SMNVEV come from the germline V gene (reference sequence). CDR3 residues: CASSLTGWNTEAFF. The CDR3 DNA follows: TGTGCCAGCAGTTTAACAGGGTGGAACACTGAAGCTTTCTTT.

The chain joins TRBV10-3 to TRBJ1-2, with D possibly TRBD1 on 6 matching bases. Deletions cut 11 bases from V and 5 bases from J, with 21 bases between. Germline V lookup: CDR1 ENHRY, CDR2 SYGVKD. There are 14 residues in the CDR3. The CDR3 sequence is CASTTPGHFYGYTF. Here the CDR3 DNA reads TGTGCCTCCACCACCCCGGGACACTTTTATGGCTACACCTTC.

CDR3 loop: CASSSGGAGNEQFF. The CDR3 region has the DNA TGTGCCAGCAGTAGCGGGGGGGCCGGGAATGAGCAGTTCTTC. This rearrangement joins TRBV6-2 or TRBV6-3 to TRBJ2-1, with 10 positions matching TRBD2. Germline assignment: CDR1 MNHEY and CDR2 SVGEGT. This CDR3 is built from 14 residues. After removal of 5 bases from V and 7 bases from J, the junction contained 5 bases not matched to a gene.

The V gene is TRBV18, the J gene TRBJ2-2; TRBD1 aligns across 7 bases. CDR1 and CDR2 from the germline V gene are KGHSH and LQKENI. Trimming cost V 3 bases and J 0 bases; bases outside gene matches: 4. The CDR3 sequence is 16 residues long. The CDR3 loop reads CASSPRQGSNTGELFF. The CDR3 DNA is TGTGCCAGCTCACCCCGACAGGGTTCGAACACCGGGGAGCTGTTTTTT. Full variable domain (remainder filled in from reference TRBV18 and TRBJ2-2): NAGVMQNPRHLVRRRGQEARLRCSPMKGHSHVYWYRQLPEEGLKFMVYLQKENIIDESGMPKERFSAEFPKEGPSILRIQQVVRGDSAAYFCASSPRQGSNTGELFFGEGSRLTVL.

This chain connects TRBV2 to TRBJ2-1; D is unresolved. With 7 bases removed from V and 2 bases from J, the gap between germline ends came to 9 bases. Per the germline V gene, CDR1 is SNHLY and CDR2 is FYNNEI. The CDR3 extends over 13 amino acids. As DNA, the CDR3 is TGTGCCAGCAAGCCGACACCCTACAATGAGCAGTTCTTC. Its translation: CASKPTPYNEQFF.

This chain connects TRBV7-8 to TRBJ1-3; TRBD1 matches at 9 bases. The CDR3 covers 17 residues. The J segment lost 4 bases and the V segment lost 0 bases, leaving 7 bases of the junction unmatched. The germline gives CDR1 SGHVS, CDR2 FQNEAQ. This chain's CDR3 is CASSLAGTGLGGNTIYF. CDR3 DNA: TGTGCCAGCAGCTTAGCGGGGACAGGGCTCGGCGGAAACACCATATATTTT.

V is TRBV28 and J is TRBJ2-7; perhaps TRBD2 as D (6 bases). Germline V gene lookup returns CDR1 MDHEN and CDR2 SYDVKM. This CDR3 contains 15 residues. V was shortened by 5 bases and J by 5 bases, with 19 bases between the two germline ends. The CDR3 DNA is TGTGCCAGCAGTCTCGCGGGGATGGGGCAGAACGAGCAGTACTTC. It yields the protein CASSLAGMGQNEQYF.